The 26 T cell receptor beta chains presented below share a single source sample, sequenced in a study of T cell responses to AZD1222 COVID-19 vaccine. Measured with immunoSEQ multiplex PCR; TCRdb has only the in-frame clones, and not every one. The sample contains roughly 120,000 clones, about 90% of which appear only once. Sample: peripheral blood, taken 28 days after the second AZD1222 dose. All receptors derive from an adult who received the AZD1222 COVID-19 vaccine.

J is TRBJ1-2 and V is TRBV30; TRBD1 agrees at 10 bases. The CDR3 is 13 amino acids. The germline V gene encodes CDR1 GTSNPN and CDR2 SVGIG (reference sequence). J gave up 7 bases and V 1 base, and 3 bases lay outside the gene matches. This CDR3 is CAWSGQGASGYTF. DNA of the CDR3: TGTGCCTGGAGTGGACAGGGGGCCTCTGGCTACACCTTC. Supplemented by reference TRBV30 and TRBJ1-2, the full variable domain reads SQTIHQWPATLVQPVGSPLSLECTVEGTSNPNLYWYRQAAGRGLQLLFYSVGIGQISSEVPQNLSASRPQDRQFILSSKKLLLSDSGFYLCAWSGQGASGYTFGSGTRLTVV.

The chain uses TRBV4-1 and TRBJ2-7; 10 bases agree with TRBD2. This CDR3 has 16 amino acids. Unmatched junction bases numbered 12, after V lost 7 bases and J lost 3 bases. Germline CDR1 MGHRA, CDR2 YSYEKL. The CDR3 reads CASTLSLTSGIYEQYF. CDR3 nucleotide sequence: TGCGCCAGCACCCTAAGCCTAACTAGCGGGATCTACGAGCAGTACTTC.

The gene calls are TRBV19 and TRBJ1-6; D not certain. CDR1 LNHDA and CDR2 SQIVND come from the germline V gene (reference sequence). V was trimmed by 5 bases and J by 7 bases, leaving 21 bases between them. The length of the CDR3 is 17 residues. This CDR3 reads CASSPLQLGRKNSPLHF. In DNA, the CDR3 is TGTGCCAGTAGTCCCCTGCAATTGGGCAGGAAAAATTCACCCCTCCACTTT.

This clone occurred once. The sample holds other DNA sequences that translate to the same CDR3. This chain joins TRBV11-2 and TRBJ2-1, with no clear D. CDR1 is SGHAT, CDR2 FQNNGV, per germline. This CDR3 comprises 13 residues. V was pared by 0 bases and J by 9 bases, with 9 bases between. Written as DNA, the CDR3 is TGTGCCAGCAGCTTAGATCGGGCCCGTGAGCAGTTCTTC. It specifies CASSLDRAREQFF.

The V gene is TRBV5-6, the J gene TRBJ2-7; D ambiguous. Germline V gene data show CDR1 as SGHDT and CDR2 as YYEEEE. Between the trimmed V and J ends, which lost 4 bases and 3 bases, there was a span of 11 bases. This CDR3 has 13 residues. The CDR3 loop reads CASSAGRFYEQYF. The CDR3 bases are TGTGCCAGCAGCGCAGGACGCTTCTACGAGCAGTACTTC.

The chain uses TRBV5-5 and TRBJ2-3; D uncertain. The CDR3 totals 15 residues. Germline V gives CDR1 SGHKS, CDR2 YYEKEE (reference sequence). V was clipped by 0 bases and J by 2 bases, with 10 bases between them. The CDR3 protein is CASSLGIRVTDTQYF. CDR3 coding DNA: TGTGCCAGCAGCTTGGGAATACGGGTCACAGATACGCAGTATTTT.

This clone showed up just once. The rearrangement uses TRBV19 and TRBJ1-4, with D perhaps TRBD1 (6 bases). The ends were cut back, 5 bases at V and 0 bases at J, with 10 bases in the middle. The germline gives CDR1 LNHDA, CDR2 SQIVND (reference sequence). This CDR3 contains 15 residues. The CDR3 DNA reads TGTGCCAGTAGTTCTGGACAGACAACTAATGAAAAACTGTTTTTT. The encoded protein is CASSSGQTTNEKLFF.

The DNA of the CDR3 is TGTGCCAGCAACCCTTGGGCTAGCGGAAGGTACAATGAGCAGTTCTTC. Amino acids: CASNPWASGRYNEQFF. V and J are TRBV28 and TRBJ2-1; 7 bases are shared with TRBD2. The CDR3 sequence is 16 residues long. Germline CDR1 is MDHEN and CDR2 is SYDVKM. Trimming at V came to 7 bases and at J to 4 bases, leaving 13 bases not matched to a gene.

The genes are TRBV6-5 and TRBJ1-2, with D possibly being TRBD1 (6 bases). This CDR3 spans 14 amino acids. Trimming cost V 0 bases and J 8 bases, with 13 bases left between them. CDR1 is MNHEY, CDR2 SVGAGI, per germline. The CDR3 bases are TGTGCCAGCAGTTACTCTCCAGGGGCGGAAGGCTACACCTTC. Protein product: CASSYSPGAEGYTF.

This rearrangement joins TRBV12-2 to TRBJ1-5; TRBD1 reflects the table's D call only, with no check against the DNA. TRBV12-2 corresponds to a pseudogene. The CDR3 runs 19 residues. CDR3 amino acids: CASRLARRQGRYSNQPQHF. CDR3 nucleotide sequence: TGTGCAAGTCGCTTAGCGCGGAGACAGGGTAGGTATAGCAATCAGCCCCAGCATTTT.

The rearrangement joins TRBV19 to TRBJ2-2; D not certain. CDR1 and CDR2 from the germline V gene are LNHDA and SQIVND (reference sequence). Trimming removed 3 bases at V and 1 base at J, with 6 bases between. CDR3 length: 14 amino acids. The CDR3 sequence: CASSIGGNTGELFF. The CDR3 nucleotides are TGTGCCAGTAGTATTGGTGGGAACACCGGGGAGCTGTTTTTT.

The chain joins TRBV10-3 to TRBJ1-2, with a tentative D call TRBD1 (6 bases). The germline V and J ends were trimmed by 3 bases and 2 bases, with 13 bases remaining between them. Germline assignment: CDR1 ENHRY and CDR2 SYGVKD. The CDR3 loop spans 15 amino acids. The CDR3 protein is CAISDSRGHNYGYTF. CDR3 nucleotide sequence: TGTGCCATCAGTGATTCCCGGGGACACAACTATGGCTACACCTTC.

V and J are TRBV28 and TRBJ1-2; no definite D call. Germline-derived CDR1 and CDR2 are MDHEN and SYDVKM. This CDR3 is 14 amino acids long. Trimming removed 2 bases from V and 4 bases from J, with 11 bases in between. The CDR3 here is CASSLPDYSYGYTF. CDR3 bases: TGTGCCAGCAGTTTACCCGATTACTCCTATGGCTACACCTTC.

The chain is built from TRBV28 and TRBJ2-7, with D unclear. Looked up from germline, CDR1 is MDHEN and CDR2 is SYDVKM. Trimming pared 2 bases from V and 6 bases from J, leaving 8 bases between. CDR3 length equals 12 residues. CDR3 protein: CASSLGPGEQYF. In nucleotides, the CDR3 is TGTGCCAGCAGTTTAGGGCCAGGCGAGCAGTACTTC.

Details on this clone: The identical CDR3 is also encoded by other nucleotide sequences in the sample. The chain couples TRBV6-5 to TRBJ1-2, with D possibly being TRBD1 (5 bases). The CDR3 sequence is 14 residues long. The V gene lost 6 bases and the J gene lost 8 bases, with 19 bases spanning the gap. The V gene's germline CDR1 is MNHEY and CDR2 SVGAGI. CDR3 nucleotide sequence: TGTGCCAGCAGGCCCCCTGGGGGAGGAGGGGGCTACACCTTC. Translated, it gives CASRPPGGGGGYTF.

In its sample, this clone was seen once. The rearrangement joins TRBV27 to TRBJ1-1, with 10 bases identical to TRBD1. There are 16 residues in the CDR3. Looked up from germline, CDR1 is MNHEY and CDR2 is SMNVEV (reference sequence). J was trimmed by 1 base and V by 1 base; bases with no gene match: 3. CDR3 coding DNA: TGTGCCAGCAGTTTATTAAGGACAGGGGGGAACACTGAAGCTTTCTTT. It translates to CASSLLRTGGNTEAFF.

The chain combines TRBV9 with TRBJ2-2; a weak D match, TRBD2 (5 bases). V was trimmed by 7 bases and J by 6 bases, leaving 13 bases between them. There are 13 residues in the CDR3. Germline CDR1 is SGDLS and CDR2 is YYNGEE. Written as DNA, the CDR3 is TGTGCCAGCGGTGGGAGAGTGGCCGGGGAGCTGTTTTTT. Encoded protein: CASGGRVAGELFF.

This chain joins TRBV5-1 and TRBJ2-7; 12 positions agree with TRBD2. Germline V gene data show CDR1 as SGHRS and CDR2 as YFSETQ. This CDR3 region has 14 residues. V shed 5 bases, J shed 6 bases, and the junction held 6 bases outside the gene matches. CDR3: CASSPSGRAIEQYF. Here the CDR3 DNA reads TGCGCCAGCAGTCCTAGCGGGAGGGCCATCGAGCAGTACTTC.

The V call is TRBV27, the J call TRBJ1-2, with 7 bases matching TRBD1. The ends lost 3 bases at V and 1 base at J; junction bases unmatched: 8. Germline V gene lookup returns CDR1 MNHEY and CDR2 SMNVEV (reference sequence). The CDR3 runs to 16 residues. CDR3 nucleotides: TGTGCCAGCAGTTTCTCAGGGGGAAGGGTTAACTATGGCTACACCTTC. This codes for CASSFSGGRVNYGYTF.

The chain couples TRBV5-4 to TRBJ1-4; possible D gene TRBD1, 6 bases. Germline V lookup: CDR1 SGHNT, CDR2 YYREEE (reference sequence). The CDR3 has 16 residues. V lost 0 bases to trimming and J lost 7 bases, with 16 bases between them. The CDR3 sequence: CASSLARGAEGEKLFF. The DNA of the CDR3 is TGTGCCAGCAGCTTGGCTCGGGGGGCAGAGGGTGAAAAACTGTTTTTT.

The chain combines TRBV6-2 or TRBV6-3 with TRBJ2-2; 7 bases map to TRBD1. Trimming removed 4 bases from V and 1 base from J; junction bases left unmatched: 3. The germline CDR1 and CDR2 sequences are MNHEY and SVGEGT. The CDR3 runs 15 residues. The chain's CDR3 is CASSWDSRNTGELFF. CDR3 nucleotides: TGTGCCAGCAGTTGGGACAGCAGGAACACCGGGGAGCTGTTTTTT.

The chain carries TRBV28 and TRBJ2-1; D is perhaps TRBD1 or TRBD2 (5 bases each). The CDR3 totals 13 residues. Trimming removed 3 bases from V and 2 bases from J, with 5 bases in between. The germline V gene encodes CDR1 MDHEN and CDR2 SYDVKM. As DNA, the CDR3 is TGTGCCAGCAGTTTGGGGGCCTACAATGAGCAGTTCTTC. This codes for CASSLGAYNEQFF. Complete variable domain (other parts from reference TRBV28 and TRBJ2-1): DVKVTQSSRYLVKRTGEKVFLECVQDMDHENMFWYRQDPGLGLRLIYFSYDVKMKEKGDIPEGYSVSREKKERFSLILESASTNQTSMYLCASSLGAYNEQFFGPGTRLTVL.

In DNA form, the CDR3 reads TGTGCCAGCAGCTTAGAATATTACGAGCAGTACTTC. It codes for CASSLEYYEQYF. J is TRBJ2-7 and V is TRBV7-9; D ambiguous. The length of the CDR3 is 12 residues. Trimming shortened V by 1 base and J by 4 bases, and 5 bases separated the two germline ends. Germline values: CDR1 SEHNR, CDR2 FQNEAQ (reference sequence).

The chain joins TRBV30 to TRBJ2-7; 7 bases are a match to TRBD1. The germline V gene encodes CDR1 GTSNPN and CDR2 SVGIG (reference sequence). The junction had 2 bases not matched to a gene; V was cut back by 7 bases and J by 2 bases. The CDR3 sequence is 11 residues long. CDR3 sequence (DNA): TGTGCCTCCGGGACAGCCTACGAGCAGTACTTC. Translation: CASGTAYEQYF.

The chain has TRBV9 and TRBJ1-3; D gene uncertain. Trimming removed 4 bases at V and 3 bases at J, with 11 bases between. This CDR3 is built from 14 residues. In germline, CDR1 is SGDLS, CDR2 YYNGEE. CDR3 coding DNA: TGTGCCAGCAGCCCACCCGTTGGTGGAAACACCATATATTTT. It codes for CASSPPVGGNTIYF.

The chain recombines TRBV4-1 with TRBJ2-1, with D maybe TRBD1 (5 bases). Germline CDR1 is MGHRA and CDR2 is YSYEKL. The CDR3 is made up of 13 amino acids. Trimming removed 6 bases from V and 4 bases from J, with 10 bases in between. CDR3 nucleotide sequence: TGCGCCAGCAGTCGGACACCTTACAATGAGCAGTTCTTC. This encodes CASSRTPYNEQFF.